These 19 T cell receptor beta chains were all obtained from the same sample, sequenced in a study of blood T cell repertoires in COVID-19. Produced via immunoSEQ multiplex PCR; TCRdb's table is partial and in-frame only. The data hold some 240,000 clones, with 80% to 90% observed a single time. The sequencing input was peripheral blood. All receptors come from a woman between 65 and 79 years old with COVID-19, enrolled during active disease.

The V gene is TRBV30, the J gene TRBJ1-3; D remains unclear. CDR1 and CDR2 from the germline V gene are GTSNPN and SVGIG (reference sequence). V lost 3 bases to trimming and J lost 3 bases, with 6 bases between them. The CDR3 loop spans 12 amino acids. The CDR3 protein is CAWRDFGNTIYF. As DNA, the CDR3 is TGTGCCTGGAGGGACTTTGGAAACACCATATATTTT. Looking up the rest from reference TRBV30 and TRBJ1-3 gives the full variable domain: SQTIHQWPATLVQPVGSPLSLECTVEGTSNPNLYWYRQAAGRGLQLLFYSVGIGQISSEVPQNLSASRPQDRQFILSSKKLLLSDSGFYLCAWRDFGNTIYFGEGSWLTVV.

The chain employs TRBV6-6 and TRBJ2-7; 11 bases agree with TRBD2. CDR3 length equals 14 residues. V lost 6 bases to trimming and J lost 2 bases; unmatched junction nucleotides: 3. Germline assignment: CDR1 MNHNY and CDR2 SVGAGI (reference sequence). Written as DNA, the CDR3 is TGTGCCAGCAGCGGGACTAGCGGACCCTACGAGCAGTACTTC. Its translation is CASSGTSGPYEQYF.

The chain is built from TRBV3-1 (or the pseudogene TRBV3-2) and TRBJ2-3; maybe TRBD2 (5 bases). CDR3 length equals 15 residues. V gave up 1 base and J gave up 2 bases, with 10 bases separating them. Germline CDR1 and CDR2: LGHDT and YNNKEL (reference sequence). The CDR3 region is CASSQGGLFTDTQYF. CDR3 DNA: TGTGCCAGCAGCCAAGGTGGACTGTTCACAGATACGCAGTATTTT.

J is TRBJ1-1 and V is TRBV27; D is ambiguous. The CDR3 sequence is 14 residues long. Germline V gene sequence: CDR1 MNHEY, CDR2 SMNVEV (reference sequence). The V end was cut by 3 bases, the J end by 2 bases, with 10 bases between. The CDR3 nucleotides read TGTGCCAGCAGTTTCAACCGGGAAAACACTGAAGCTTTCTTT. Protein product: CASSFNRENTEAFF.

The gene calls are TRBV7-9 and TRBJ2-2; 12 bases line up with TRBD2. Germline trimming cut 5 bases from V and 1 base from J; bases unmatched to any gene: 5. Germline CDR1 reads SEHNR; CDR2 reads FQNEAQ (reference sequence). The CDR3 length is 17 residues. CDR3 amino acids: CASSGTSGSRNTGELFF. The CDR3 DNA follows: TGTGCCAGCAGCGGGACTAGCGGGTCCAGGAACACCGGGGAGCTGTTTTTT. The full variable domain, rest sourced from reference TRBV7-9 and TRBJ2-2, is DTGVSQNPRHKITKRGQNVTFRCDPISEHNRLYWYRQTLGQGPEFLTYFQNEAQLEKSRLLSDRFSAERPKGSFSTLEIQRTEQGDSAMYLCASSGTSGSRNTGELFFGEGSRLTVL.

The chain employs TRBV19 and TRBJ2-7; the match to TRBD1 covers 9 bases. The CDR3 runs to 14 residues. The germline CDR1 and CDR2 sequences are LNHDA and SQIVND (reference sequence). V lost 10 bases and J lost 2; bases outside the gene matches: 9. The CDR3 loop reads CATKGTGTTYEQYF. The CDR3 nucleotides read TGTGCCACCAAAGGGACAGGGACCACCTACGAGCAGTACTTC.

The chain has TRBV29-1 and TRBJ2-2, with unresolved D. V was cut by 6 bases and J by 2 bases, with 4 bases left in between. Germline V lookup: CDR1 SQVTM, CDR2 ANQGSEA. This CDR3 region has 11 residues. This CDR3 is CSVLNTGELFF. The CDR3 DNA reads as TGCAGCGTCCTTAACACCGGGGAGCTGTTTTTT.

V and J are TRBV24-1 and TRBJ2-2, with D perhaps matching TRBD2 (5 bases). The CDR3 length is 15 residues. V was pared by 12 bases and J by 0 bases, with 16 bases between. CDR1 is KGHDR, CDR2 SFDVKD, per germline. The CDR3 DNA is TGTGCCGCCGGAGGTGCACAACCGAACACCGGGGAGCTGTTTTTT. Translation: CAAGGAQPNTGELFF.

This chain uses TRBV2 with TRBJ1-4; 9 bases fit TRBD1. V lost 5 bases and J lost 8; bases outside the gene matches: 9. This CDR3 spans 15 amino acids. CDR1 and CDR2 (germline): SNHLY, FYNNEI. The CDR3 DNA reads as TGTGCCAGCAGTTCACGGACAGGGGTTGGAGAAAAACTGTTTTTT. This sequence encodes CASSSRTGVGEKLFF.

The V gene is TRBV9, the J gene TRBJ2-2, with D hard to call. The CDR3 sequence is 15 residues long. V lost 0 bases and J 5 bases, leaving 11 bases between the germline ends. Germline-derived CDR1 and CDR2 are SGDLS and YYNGEE. The chain's CDR3 is CASSVDPGRTGELFF. In DNA, the CDR3 is TGTGCCAGCAGCGTAGATCCAGGTCGGACCGGGGAGCTGTTTTTT.

V usage is TRBV6-5 and J usage is TRBJ1-5; 8 nucleotides align to TRBD1. The CDR3 has 15 residues. The germline CDR1 and CDR2 sequences are MNHEY and SVGAGI. Trimming at V came to 6 bases and at J to 7 bases, leaving 11 bases not matched to a gene. This CDR3 is CASRPPGGANQPQHF. The CDR3 DNA sequence: TGTGCCAGCAGACCCCCAGGGGGCGCAAACCAGCCCCAGCATTTT.

This clone was found once. The chain links TRBV19 to TRBJ1-6, with a tentative D call TRBD1 (5 bases). This CDR3 is 14 amino acids long. V was cut by 7 bases and J by 3 bases, with 10 bases left in between. Germline CDR1 LNHDA, CDR2 SQIVND (reference sequence). CDR3 sequence: CASTPDSYNSPLHF. The CDR3 DNA is TGTGCCAGTACCCCCGACAGCTATAATTCACCCCTCCACTTT.

As to this clone: Other nucleotide sequences from this sample produce the same CDR3. The J gene is TRBJ1-5, the V gene TRBV28; tentatively, D is TRBD1 (6 bases). Trimming removed 2 bases from V and 4 bases from J, with 9 bases in between. Looked up from germline, CDR1 is MDHEN and CDR2 is SYDVKM. The CDR3 covers 14 residues. The CDR3 loop reads CASSLGQLNQPQHF. CDR3 DNA sequence: TGTGCCAGCAGTTTAGGACAGTTAAATCAGCCCCAGCATTTT.

This chain joins TRBV27 and TRBJ2-3, with 7 bases fitting TRBD2. Germline V gives CDR1 MNHEY, CDR2 SMNVEV (reference sequence). The CDR3 spans 14 residues. V lost 8 bases, J lost 1 base, and 6 bases stayed unmatched. The CDR3: CASSWGGRTDTQYF. The CDR3 DNA reads TGTGCCAGCTCTTGGGGGGGTCGCACAGATACGCAGTATTTT.

This rearrangement joins TRBV7-9 to TRBJ1-3, with TRBD1 as a possible D gene (5 bases). The CDR3 has 17 residues. V gave up 2 bases and J gave up 0 bases, with 14 bases separating them. CDR1 is SEHNR, CDR2 FQNEAQ, per germline (reference sequence). The CDR3 DNA reads as TGTGCCAGCAGCTTAAACACTGGACATAGCTCTGGAAACACCATATATTTT. Residues: CASSLNTGHSSGNTIYF.

The rearrangement joins TRBV19 to TRBJ1-5; 8 nucleotides match TRBD1. The CDR3 is made up of 18 amino acids. V lost 3 bases and J lost 2; bases outside the gene matches: 12. CDR1 LNHDA and CDR2 SQIVND come from the germline V gene (reference sequence). Here the CDR3 reads CASSMAGGIDGGNQPQHF. CDR3 nucleotide sequence: TGTGCCAGTAGTATGGCAGGGGGCATCGACGGCGGCAATCAGCCCCAGCATTTT.

The gene calls are TRBV10-3 and TRBJ2-3; tentative D call: TRBD2 (6 bases). This CDR3 has 15 residues. V lost 6 bases and J lost 0, with 13 bases in between. The germline CDR1 and CDR2 sequences are ENHRY and SYGVKD. In DNA form, the CDR3 reads TGTGCCATCAGGGGCCGGGAGAAAAGCACAGATACGCAGTATTTT. Protein: CAIRGREKSTDTQYF.

There are a few counts of this clone. The chain is built from TRBV29-1 and TRBJ2-2; tentative D call: TRBD1 (5 bases). V lost 6 bases and J 5 bases, leaving 13 bases between the germline ends. Germline V gives CDR1 SQVTM, CDR2 ANQGSEA. This CDR3 region has 13 residues. CDR3 DNA: TGCAGCGTGAAGGTCAGGGCTACCGGGGAGCTGTTTTTT. Translated, it gives CSVKVRATGELFF.

The chain carries TRBV27 and TRBJ1-5; D is perhaps TRBD1 (6 bases). Germline CDR1 reads MNHEY; CDR2 reads SMNVEV (reference sequence). The length of the CDR3 is 17 residues. V gave up 5 bases and J gave up 1 base, with 18 bases separating them. CDR3 coding DNA: TGTGCCAGCAGTCCGACCGGGACACCGTGGAGCAATCAGCCCCAGCATTTT. Protein product: CASSPTGTPWSNQPQHF.